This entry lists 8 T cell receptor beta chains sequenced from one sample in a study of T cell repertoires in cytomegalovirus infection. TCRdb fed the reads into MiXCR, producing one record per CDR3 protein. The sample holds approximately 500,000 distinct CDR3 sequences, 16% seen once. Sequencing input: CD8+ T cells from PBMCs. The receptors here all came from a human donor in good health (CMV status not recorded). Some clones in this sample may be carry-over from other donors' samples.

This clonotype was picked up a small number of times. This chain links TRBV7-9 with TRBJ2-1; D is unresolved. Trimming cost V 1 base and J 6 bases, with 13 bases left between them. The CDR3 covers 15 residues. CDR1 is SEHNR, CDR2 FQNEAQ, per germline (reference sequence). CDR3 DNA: TGTGCCAGCAGCTTAGAGGCTAGGAGTATCAATGAGCAGTTCTTC. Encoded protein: CASSLEARSINEQFF. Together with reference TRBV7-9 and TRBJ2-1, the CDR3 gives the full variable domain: DTGVSQNPRHKITKRGQNVTFRCDPISEHNRLYWYRQTLGQGPEFLTYFQNEAQLEKSRLLSDRFSAERPKGSFSTLEIQRTEQGDSAMYLCASSLEARSINEQFFGPGTRLTVL.

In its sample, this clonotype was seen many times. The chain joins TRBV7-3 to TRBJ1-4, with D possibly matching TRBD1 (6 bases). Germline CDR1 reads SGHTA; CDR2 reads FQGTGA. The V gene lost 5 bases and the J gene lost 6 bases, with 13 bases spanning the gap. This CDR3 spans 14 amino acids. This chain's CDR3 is CASSDLGGYEKLFF. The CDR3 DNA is TGTGCCAGCAGCGACCTAGGGGGTTATGAAAAACTGTTTTTT.

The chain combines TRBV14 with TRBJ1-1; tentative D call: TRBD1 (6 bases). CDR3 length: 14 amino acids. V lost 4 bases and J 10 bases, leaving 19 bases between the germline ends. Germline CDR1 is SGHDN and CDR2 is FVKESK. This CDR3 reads CASSLSKGGVGAFF. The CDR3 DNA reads TGTGCCAGCAGCCTCTCTAAGGGGGGGGTTGGAGCTTTCTTT.

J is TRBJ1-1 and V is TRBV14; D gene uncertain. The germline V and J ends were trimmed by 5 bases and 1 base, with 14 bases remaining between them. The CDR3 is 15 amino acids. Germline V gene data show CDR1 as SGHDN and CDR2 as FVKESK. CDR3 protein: CASSTSDRRNTEAFF. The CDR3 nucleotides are TGTGCCAGCAGCACTTCGGACCGCCGGAACACTGAAGCTTTCTTT.

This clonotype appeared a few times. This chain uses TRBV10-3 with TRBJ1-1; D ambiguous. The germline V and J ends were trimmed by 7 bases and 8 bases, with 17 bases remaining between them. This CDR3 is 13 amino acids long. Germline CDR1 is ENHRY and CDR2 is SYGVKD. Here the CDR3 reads CAIKTSPQAEAFF. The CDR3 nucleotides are TGTGCCATCAAGACTAGTCCGCAGGCCGAAGCTTTCTTT.

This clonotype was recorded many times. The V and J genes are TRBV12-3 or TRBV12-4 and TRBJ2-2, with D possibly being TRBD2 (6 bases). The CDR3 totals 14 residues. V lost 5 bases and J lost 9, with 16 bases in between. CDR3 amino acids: CASSLGGPHRELFF. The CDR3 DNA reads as TGTGCCAGCAGTCTCGGGGGACCTCACCGGGAGCTGTTTTTT.

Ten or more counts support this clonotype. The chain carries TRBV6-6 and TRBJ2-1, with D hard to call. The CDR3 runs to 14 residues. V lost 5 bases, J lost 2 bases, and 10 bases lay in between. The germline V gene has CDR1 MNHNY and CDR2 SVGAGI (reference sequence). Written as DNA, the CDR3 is TGTGCCAGCAGTACCGTTCCAGCCTACAATGAGCAGTTCTTC. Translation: CASSTVPAYNEQFF.

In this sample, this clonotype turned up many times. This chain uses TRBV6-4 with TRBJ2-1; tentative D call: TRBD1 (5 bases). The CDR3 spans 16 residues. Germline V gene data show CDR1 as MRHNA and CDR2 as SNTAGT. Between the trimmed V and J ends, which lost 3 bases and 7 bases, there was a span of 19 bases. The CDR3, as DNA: TGTGCCAGCAGTGATACCCCTTCAGGGTTACTAAATGAGCAGTTCTTC. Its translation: CASSDTPSGLLNEQFF.